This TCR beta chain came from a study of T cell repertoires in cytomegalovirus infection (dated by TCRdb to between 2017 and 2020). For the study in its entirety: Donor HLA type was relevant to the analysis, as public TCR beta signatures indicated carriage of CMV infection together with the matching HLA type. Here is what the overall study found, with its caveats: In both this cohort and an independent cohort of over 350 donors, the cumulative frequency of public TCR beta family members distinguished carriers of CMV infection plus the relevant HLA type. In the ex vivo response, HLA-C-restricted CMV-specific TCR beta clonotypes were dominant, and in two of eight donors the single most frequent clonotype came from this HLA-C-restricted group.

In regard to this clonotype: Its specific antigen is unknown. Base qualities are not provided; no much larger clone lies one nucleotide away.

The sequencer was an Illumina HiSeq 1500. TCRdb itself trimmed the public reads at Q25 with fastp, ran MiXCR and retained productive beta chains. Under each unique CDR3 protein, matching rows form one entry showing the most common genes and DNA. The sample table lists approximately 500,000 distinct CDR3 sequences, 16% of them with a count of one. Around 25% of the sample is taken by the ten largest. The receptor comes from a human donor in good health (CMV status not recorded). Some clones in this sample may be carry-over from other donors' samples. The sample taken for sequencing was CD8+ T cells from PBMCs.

The CDR3 reads as follows: CASSLALGRGQSANTGELFF. The nucleotide sequence reads as follows: TGTGCCAGCAGCTTAGCCCTCGGGAGGGGGCAGTCAGCGAACACCGGGGAGCTGTTTTTT. The sequence joins TRBV11-2 to TRBJ2-2; TRBD2 is a weak D gene call, 8 bases matching. V was cut back by 1 base and J by 0 bases, leaving a gap of 21 bases between them. According to the germline V gene, CDR1 reads SGHAT and CDR2 reads FQNNGV. Its CDR3 holds 20 amino acids, cysteine through phenylalanine. The kept DNA is CDR3 alone, 60 bases in frame from the first base.